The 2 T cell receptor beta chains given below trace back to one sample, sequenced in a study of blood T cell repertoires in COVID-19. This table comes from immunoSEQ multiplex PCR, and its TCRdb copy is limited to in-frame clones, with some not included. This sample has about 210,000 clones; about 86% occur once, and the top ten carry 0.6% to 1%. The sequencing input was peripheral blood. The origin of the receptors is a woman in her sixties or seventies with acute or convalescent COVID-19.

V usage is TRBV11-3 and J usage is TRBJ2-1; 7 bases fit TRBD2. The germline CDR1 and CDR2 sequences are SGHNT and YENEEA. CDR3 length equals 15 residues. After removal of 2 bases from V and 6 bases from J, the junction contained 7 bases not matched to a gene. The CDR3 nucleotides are TGTGCCAGCAGCTTATCCCGGACTAGAGGCAATGAGCAGTTCTTC. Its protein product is CASSLSRTRGNEQFF.

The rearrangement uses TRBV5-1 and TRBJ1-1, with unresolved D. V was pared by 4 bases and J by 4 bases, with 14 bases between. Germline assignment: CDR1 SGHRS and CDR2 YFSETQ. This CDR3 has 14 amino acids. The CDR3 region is CASSAQGGSTEAFF. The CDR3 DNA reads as TGCGCCAGCAGCGCGCAAGGAGGGAGCACTGAAGCTTTCTTT. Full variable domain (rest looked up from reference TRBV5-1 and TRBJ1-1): KAGVTQTPRYLIKTRGQQVTLSCSPISGHRSVSWYQQTPGQGLQFLFEYFSETQRNKGNFPGRFSGRQFSNSRSEMNVSTLELGDSALYLCASSAQGGSTEAFFGQGTRLTVV.